These 17 T cell receptor beta chains originate from one sample sequenced in a study of T cell responses to AZD1222 COVID-19 vaccine. The assay was immunoSEQ multiplex PCR, and TCRdb's table has in-frame clones only and misses some. This sample has some 190,000 clones, with roughly 88% found just once. This specimen was peripheral blood, taken on day 0 of AZD1222 vaccination. The receptors were gathered from an adult in good health.

J is TRBJ2-3 and V is TRBV28, with 11 bases that match TRBD2. The germline V gene has CDR1 MDHEN and CDR2 SYDVKM. The CDR3 spans 17 residues. J gave up 1 base and V 5 bases, and 8 bases lay outside the gene matches. The CDR3, as DNA: TGTGCCAGCAGTCTAGCGGGGGGCCTGAGGGGCACAGATACGCAGTATTTT. As protein: CASSLAGGLRGTDTQYF.

The chain couples TRBV30 to TRBJ1-6; D ambiguous. The V gene's germline CDR1 is GTSNPN and CDR2 SVGIG (reference sequence). The CDR3 runs 16 residues. Deletions cut 2 bases from V and 7 bases from J, with 18 bases between. CDR3 residues: CAWSLGLEGENSPLHF. Here the CDR3 DNA reads TGTGCCTGGAGTCTCGGGTTGGAGGGAGAGAATTCACCCCTCCACTTT.

The chain employs TRBV18 and TRBJ2-2; a weak D match, TRBD2 (5 bases). Between the trimmed V and J ends, which lost 1 base and 0 bases, there was a span of 9 bases. Looked up from germline, CDR1 is KGHSH and CDR2 is LQKENI. This CDR3 spans 16 amino acids. The CDR3 region is CASSPLRETNTGELFF. Written as DNA, the CDR3 is TGTGCCAGCTCACCACTAAGGGAGACGAACACCGGGGAGCTGTTTTTT.

The rearrangement uses TRBV6-4 and TRBJ2-3; weak D call: TRBD1 (6 bases). The CDR3 sequence is 14 residues long. Germline V gene lookup returns CDR1 MRHNA and CDR2 SNTAGT. V was trimmed by 6 bases and J by 1 base, leaving 11 bases between them. In DNA form, the CDR3 reads TGTGCCAGCAGCCCAGGGGTGGGCACAGATACGCAGTATTTT. Translated: CASSPGVGTDTQYF.

The chain uses TRBV19 and TRBJ1-5; D might be TRBD1 (5 bases). The CDR3 sequence is 15 residues long. CDR1 is LNHDA, CDR2 SQIVND, per germline (reference sequence). V lost 3 bases and J 5 bases, leaving 14 bases between the germline ends. CDR3 sequence reads: CASSIPGVLDQPQHF. CDR3 nucleotide sequence: TGTGCCAGTAGTATTCCGGGGGTTCTTGATCAGCCCCAGCATTTT.

This rearrangement joins TRBV3-1 (or the pseudogene TRBV3-2) to TRBJ2-7; perhaps TRBD2 as D (6 bases). Germline V gene data show CDR1 as LGHDT and CDR2 as YNNKEL (reference sequence). The V and J ends lost 1 base and 9 bases respectively, with 19 bases between them. The CDR3 spans 15 residues. CDR3 protein: CASSQGLGTGPWQYF. CDR3 nucleotides: TGTGCCAGCAGCCAAGGTCTCGGGACTGGACCATGGCAGTACTTC.

The rearrangement uses TRBV2 and TRBJ1-2; 7 nucleotides line up with TRBD1. CDR3 length equals 17 residues. The junction had 12 bases not matched to a gene; V was cut back by 1 base and J by 4 bases. The V gene's germline CDR1 is SNHLY and CDR2 FYNNEI. The CDR3 coding sequence is TGTGCCAGCAGTGAAGGTCGTGGGGGACAGTTGATCTATGGCTACACCTTC. It encodes CASSEGRGGQLIYGYTF.

The chain recombines TRBV3-1 (or the pseudogene TRBV3-2) with TRBJ1-3, with D unresolved. Germline loops: CDR1 LGHDT, CDR2 YNNKEL (reference sequence). The CDR3 length is 13 residues. V lost 1 base and J 2 bases, leaving 3 bases between the germline ends. The CDR3 DNA is TGTGCCAGCAGCCAAGTGCCTGGAAACACCATATATTTT. It translates to CASSQVPGNTIYF.

The genes are TRBV5-1 and TRBJ2-3; D is ambiguous. The CDR3 has 12 residues. Germline assignment: CDR1 SGHRS and CDR2 YFSETQ. V lost 2 bases to trimming and J lost 2 bases, with 3 bases between them. This CDR3 reads CASSLTTDTQYF. CDR3 DNA: TGCGCCAGCAGCTTAACCACAGATACGCAGTATTTT.

The chain links TRBV2 to TRBJ2-5, with 8 bases identical to TRBD1. V dropped 6 bases and J dropped 5; count of bases not matched to a gene: 11. The germline gives CDR1 SNHLY, CDR2 FYNNEI. This CDR3 spans 15 amino acids. CDR3 amino acids: CASSGTGVGRETQYF. DNA for the CDR3: TGTGCCAGCAGCGGGACAGGAGTTGGTCGGGAGACCCAGTACTTC. The whole variable domain, filled in from reference TRBV2 and TRBJ2-5, reads EPEVTQTPSHQVTQMGQEVILRCVPISNHLYFYWYRQILGQKVEFLVSFYNNEISEKSEIFDDQFSVERPDGSNFTLKIRSTKLEDSAMYFCASSGTGVGRETQYFGPGTRLLVL.

This chain uses TRBV7-9 with TRBJ1-5, with D tentatively TRBD1 (6 bases). V was trimmed by 8 bases and J by 5 bases, leaving 19 bases between them. The V gene's germline CDR1 is SEHNR and CDR2 FQNEAQ (reference sequence). The CDR3 has 15 residues. CDR3 protein: CASHSRGGGDQPQHF. The CDR3 DNA follows: TGTGCCAGCCATTCCCGGGGAGGGGGGGATCAGCCCCAGCATTTT.

The chain carries TRBV7-2 and TRBJ1-2, with D possibly matching TRBD1 (5 bases). Per germline, CDR1 SGHTA and CDR2 FQGNSA. With 2 bases removed from V and 3 bases from J, the gap between germline ends came to 10 bases. The CDR3 runs 14 residues. The CDR3 loop reads CASSLQGADYGYTF. CDR3 nucleotide sequence: TGTGCCAGCAGCTTACAAGGGGCGGACTATGGCTACACCTTC.

V usage is TRBV6-2 or TRBV6-3 and J usage is TRBJ2-7; tentatively, D is TRBD2 (5 bases). The germline V and J ends were trimmed by 5 bases and 3 bases, with 11 bases remaining between them. This CDR3 comprises 13 residues. In germline, CDR1 is MNHEY, CDR2 SVGEGT. The CDR3 region is CASSQVRGYEQYF. The CDR3 nucleotides are TGTGCCAGCAGTCAGGTCCGGGGCTACGAGCAGTACTTC.

The chain has TRBV3-1 (or the pseudogene TRBV3-2) and TRBJ2-2, with TRBD2 identical over 11 bases. Trimming removed 6 bases from V and 7 bases from J; junction bases left unmatched: 7. The CDR3 is 15 residues long. In germline, CDR1 is LGHDT, CDR2 YNNKEL (reference sequence). The CDR3 loop is CASRISGGANGELFF. The CDR3 DNA reads as TGTGCCAGCAGAATTAGCGGGGGGGCGAACGGGGAGCTGTTTTTT.

CDR3 bases: TGTGCCAGCAGTTTCCCCCAGACAGGGCCCCCCGGGGACACTGAAGCTTTCTTT. As protein: CASSFPQTGPPGDTEAFF. The chain uses TRBV27 and TRBJ1-1; 7 bases match TRBD1. This CDR3 has 18 amino acids. CDR1 MNHEY and CDR2 SMNVEV come from the germline V gene (reference sequence). The V and J ends lost 3 bases and 3 bases, in that order; junction bases with no gene match: 16.

V usage is TRBV5-1 and J usage is TRBJ1-2, with D hard to call. CDR3 length equals 13 residues. Trimming shortened V by 3 bases and J by 3 bases, and 9 bases separated the two germline ends. The germline gives CDR1 SGHRS, CDR2 YFSETQ. The DNA for the CDR3 is TGCGCCAGCAGCTCAGCAGGTGACTATGGCTACACCTTC. Translating gives CASSSAGDYGYTF.

V is TRBV28 and J is TRBJ2-7; D unresolved. V gave up 1 base and J gave up 1 base, with 2 bases separating them. This CDR3 region has 12 residues. Germline V gives CDR1 MDHEN, CDR2 SYDVKM. The chain's CDR3 is CASSLLSYEQYF. The CDR3 bases are TGTGCCAGCAGTTTATTGTCCTACGAGCAGTACTTC. Complete variable domain (other parts from reference TRBV28 and TRBJ2-7): DVKVTQSSRYLVKRTGEKVFLECVQDMDHENMFWYRQDPGLGLRLIYFSYDVKMKEKGDIPEGYSVSREKKERFSLILESASTNQTSMYLCASSLLSYEQYFGPGTRLTVT.